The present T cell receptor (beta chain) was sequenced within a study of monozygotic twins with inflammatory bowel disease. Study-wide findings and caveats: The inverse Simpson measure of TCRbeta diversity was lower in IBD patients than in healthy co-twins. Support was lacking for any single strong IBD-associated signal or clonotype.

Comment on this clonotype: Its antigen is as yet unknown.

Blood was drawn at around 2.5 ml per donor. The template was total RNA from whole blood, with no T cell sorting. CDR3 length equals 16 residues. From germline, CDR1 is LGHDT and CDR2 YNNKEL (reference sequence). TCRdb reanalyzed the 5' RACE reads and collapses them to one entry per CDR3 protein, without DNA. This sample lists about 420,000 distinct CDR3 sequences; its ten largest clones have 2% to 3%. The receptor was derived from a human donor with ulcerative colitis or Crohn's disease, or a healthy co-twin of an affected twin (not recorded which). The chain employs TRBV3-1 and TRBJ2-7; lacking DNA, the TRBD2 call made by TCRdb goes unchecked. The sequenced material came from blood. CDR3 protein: CASSPTLAAPSYEQYF.